The 2 T cell receptor beta chains in this list originate from one sample, sequenced in a study of identical twins. One entry per CDR3 protein, called by TCRdb with MiXCR from the 5' RACE reads. Of under 1 million distinct CDR3 sequences listed, approximately 13% are singletons. The data also belong to a second study, concerning yellow fever vaccine responses in identical twins.

The source material was PBMCs. Receptor source: a woman between 18 and 29 years old in good health.

V and J are TRBV12-3 or TRBV12-4 and TRBJ1-1; unclear D gene. Trimming cost V 5 bases and J 4 bases, with 11 bases left between them. The CDR3 totals 13 residues. The CDR3 protein is CASSLRQLTEAFF. The CDR3 DNA reads TGTGCCAGCAGTCTACGTCAGCTCACTGAAGCTTTCTTT.

Only a few counts were recorded for this clonotype. The chain recombines TRBV12-3 or TRBV12-4 with TRBJ2-6; possibly TRBD1 for D (6 bases). CDR3 length: 15 amino acids. The V end lost 7 bases, the J end lost 0 bases, and 10 bases lay between the germline ends. CDR3 loop: CASNQDSSGANVLTF. CDR3 bases: TGTGCCAGCAACCAGGACAGCTCTGGGGCCAACGTCCTGACTTTC.